A single sample gave rise to the 22 T cell receptor beta chains below, sequenced in a study of T cell responses to AZD1222 COVID-19 vaccine. Using immunoSEQ multiplex PCR, the repertoire was profiled, and TCRdb retains in-frame clones only, with some absent. The sample shows about 150,000 clones, more than 90% of them seen only once. The sample here was peripheral blood, taken 28 days after the second AZD1222 dose. The origin of the receptors is an adult who received the AZD1222 COVID-19 vaccine.

The chain is built from TRBV7-9 and TRBJ1-1; D gene unclear. The CDR3 sequence is 14 residues long. V lost 1 base and J lost 0, with 6 bases in between. Germline loops: CDR1 SEHNR, CDR2 FQNEAQ (reference sequence). The CDR3 spells CASSLDTMNTEAFF. In nucleotides, the CDR3 is TGTGCCAGCAGCTTAGACACCATGAACACTGAAGCTTTCTTT.

J is TRBJ2-3 and V is TRBV5-1; 12 bases agree with TRBD2. The CDR3 loop spans 16 amino acids. Losses at the gene ends were 4 bases for V and 0 bases for J; bases not matched to a gene: 3. Looked up from germline, CDR1 is SGHRS and CDR2 is YFSETQ. Written as DNA, the CDR3 is TGCGCCAGCAGCCCCGGACTAGCGGGGAGCACAGATACGCAGTATTTT. It is translated as CASSPGLAGSTDTQYF.

The chain employs TRBV6-1 and TRBJ2-7; 9 bases match TRBD2. With V trimmed by 2 bases and J by 6 bases, 5 bases remained unmatched. Germline CDR1 MNHNS, CDR2 SASEGT. The length of the CDR3 is 14 residues. The DNA of the CDR3 is TGTGCCAGCAGTGAATTAGCGGGAGTTCTCGAGCAGTACTTC. This codes for CASSELAGVLEQYF.

V usage is TRBV29-1 and J usage is TRBJ1-1; D remains ambiguous. The CDR3 has 13 residues. V dropped 5 bases and J dropped 1 base, with 11 bases sitting between them. CDR1 and CDR2 from the germline V gene are SQVTM and ANQGSEA. CDR3 region: CSVRWQQNTEAFF. The CDR3, as DNA: TGCAGCGTTAGGTGGCAGCAGAACACTGAAGCTTTCTTT.

For the CDR3, the DNA is TGTGCCAGCAGCCCCCGGACAGGGGGCCAGTATGGCTACACCTTC. This gives the protein CASSPRTGGQYGYTF. This chain links TRBV5-5 with TRBJ1-2; 11 bases align to TRBD1. CDR1 is SGHKS and CDR2 is YYEKEE in the germline V gene (reference sequence). The CDR3 loop spans 15 amino acids. Trimming took 4 bases from V and 5 from J; bases not matched to a gene: 7.

This chain joins TRBV28 and TRBJ1-1; D not certain. V was shortened by 7 bases and J by 5 bases, with 14 bases between the two germline ends. The CDR3 is 13 residues long. CDR1 MDHEN and CDR2 SYDVKM come from the germline V gene. The CDR3 reads CASTPDFRTEAFF. Written as DNA, the CDR3 is TGTGCCAGCACCCCCGATTTTCGAACTGAAGCTTTCTTT.

The rearrangement joins TRBV18 to TRBJ2-7; 7 bases map to TRBD1. The CDR3 contains 14 residues. Germline CDR1 is KGHSH and CDR2 is LQKENI. V was clipped by 7 bases and J by 6 bases; unmatched bases: 12. CDR3 sequence reads: CASLTGAQLGEQYF. CDR3 DNA sequence: TGTGCCAGCTTAACAGGGGCCCAACTGGGCGAGCAGTACTTC.

The CDR3 nucleotides are TGTGCCAGCAGCGGAGAGTGGGGCACAGATACGCAGTATTTT. Protein: CASSGEWGTDTQYF. The chain employs TRBV9 and TRBJ2-3, with D unresolved. CDR3 length equals 14 residues. V lost 3 bases and J lost 1, with 9 bases in between. Germline values: CDR1 SGDLS, CDR2 YYNGEE.

This chain links TRBV9 with TRBJ2-5; no clear D. Trimming left V 0 bases short and J 1 base short, with 16 bases between. The CDR3 is made up of 17 amino acids. Per germline, CDR1 SGDLS and CDR2 YYNGEE. CDR3 in DNA: TGTGCCAGCAGCGTAGGCAGGAGCGTCGGACCCCAAGAGACCCAGTACTTC. It translates to CASSVGRSVGPQETQYF. Complete variable domain (other parts from reference TRBV9 and TRBJ2-5): DSGVTQTPKHLITATGQRVTLRCSPRSGDLSVYWYQQSLDQGLQFLIQYYNGEERAKGNILERFSAQQFPDLHSELNLSSLELGDSALYFCASSVGRSVGPQETQYFGPGTRLLVL.

The chain is built from TRBV18 and TRBJ1-2; 7 bases fit TRBD1. Germline-derived CDR1 and CDR2 are KGHSH and LQKENI. V shed 6 bases, J shed 3 bases, and the junction held 4 bases outside the gene matches. The length of the CDR3 is 13 residues. The CDR3 DNA sequence: TGTGCCAGCTCTCTCGGGACAGACTATGGCTACACCTTC. Translation: CASSLGTDYGYTF.

The chain is built from TRBV19 and TRBJ2-3; no clear D gene. The V end lost 7 bases, the J end lost 0 bases, and 11 bases lay between the germline ends. The V gene's germline CDR1 is LNHDA and CDR2 SQIVND (reference sequence). The CDR3 is made up of 14 amino acids. The CDR3 sequence: CASMVGSSTDTQYF. The CDR3 DNA reads as TGTGCCAGTATGGTGGGCAGCAGCACAGATACGCAGTATTTT. Full variable domain (remainder filled in from reference TRBV19 and TRBJ2-3): DGGITQSPKYLFRKEGQNVTLSCEQNLNHDAMYWYRQDPGQGLRLIYYSQIVNDFQKGDIAEGYSVSREKKESFPLTVTSAQKNPTAFYLCASMVGSSTDTQYFGPGTRLTVL.

J is TRBJ1-5 and V is TRBV15; possibly TRBD1 for D (6 bases). This CDR3 is built from 15 residues. The V end was cut by 5 bases, the J end by 7 bases, with 18 bases between. Germline CDR1 and CDR2: LNHNV and YYDKDF (reference sequence). As DNA, the CDR3 is TGTGCCACCAGCCTGCGGATAGGGGGGATCCAGCCCCAGCATTTT. Translated, it gives CATSLRIGGIQPQHF.

The chain combines TRBV30 with TRBJ1-1; D uncertain. The CDR3 runs to 11 residues. Germline-derived CDR1 and CDR2 are GTSNPN and SVGIG (reference sequence). Trimming took 7 bases from V and 2 from J, leaving 8 bases between them. The CDR3 bases are TGTGCCTTAACCGTTAACACTGAAGCTTTCTTT. This encodes CALTVNTEAFF.

The gene calls are TRBV7-2 and TRBJ2-5; D unclear. The CDR3 length is 13 residues. Deletions cut 1 base from V and 3 bases from J, with 6 bases between. Looked up from germline, CDR1 is SGHTA and CDR2 is FQGNSA. CDR3: CASSLDSKETQYF. CDR3 DNA sequence: TGTGCCAGCAGCTTAGATTCCAAAGAGACCCAGTACTTC.

This rearrangement joins TRBV27 to TRBJ2-1; D gene uncertain. The CDR3 totals 14 residues. Trimming cost V 7 bases and J 5 bases, with 15 bases left between them. The V gene's germline CDR1 is MNHEY and CDR2 SMNVEV (reference sequence). The DNA of the CDR3 is TGTGCCAGCAAGCTTGCCCGCTATAACAATGAGCAGTTCTTC. The encoded protein is CASKLARYNNEQFF.

The CDR3 is CASSIEWGALRQPQHF. The CDR3 DNA reads as TGTGCCAGTAGTATAGAGTGGGGGGCGCTTCGGCAGCCCCAGCATTTT. The V call is TRBV19, the J call TRBJ1-5; the D gene is possibly TRBD1 (6 bases). V gave up 0 bases and J gave up 7 bases, with 16 bases separating them. Germline V gene lookup returns CDR1 LNHDA and CDR2 SQIVND (reference sequence). This CDR3 region has 16 residues. The full variable domain, in which reference TRBV19 and TRBJ1-5 provide the parts outside the CDR3, is DGGITQSPKYLFRKEGQNVTLSCEQNLNHDAMYWYRQDPGQGLRLIYYSQIVNDFQKGDIAEGYSVSREKKESFPLTVTSAQKNPTAFYLCASSIEWGALRQPQHFGDGTRLSIL.

The chain carries TRBV27 and TRBJ1-4; TRBD1 agrees at 7 bases. The V gene's germline CDR1 is MNHEY and CDR2 SMNVEV (reference sequence). V trimming: 0 bases; J trimming: 4 bases; junction bases outside the gene matches: 5. The CDR3 loop spans 16 amino acids. In DNA, the CDR3 is TGTGCCAGCAGTTTATCGAACAGGGGTTTTAATGAAAAACTGTTTTTT. This encodes CASSLSNRGFNEKLFF. The whole variable domain, filled in from reference TRBV27 and TRBJ1-4, reads EAQVTQNPRYLITVTGKKLTVTCSQNMNHEYMSWYRQDPGLGLRQIYYSMNVEVTDKGDVPEGYKVSRKEKRNFPLILESPSPNQTSLYFCASSLSNRGFNEKLFFGSGTQLSVL.

The rearrangement links TRBV6-5 to TRBJ1-6; D possibly corresponds to TRBD1 (5 bases). This CDR3 region has 12 residues. CDR1 is MNHEY, CDR2 SVGAGI, per germline. V was clipped by 6 bases and J by 6 bases, with 6 bases between them. Written as DNA, the CDR3 is TGTGCCAGCAGGGGGGGTAATTCACCCCTCCACTTT. Translating gives CASRGGNSPLHF.

The chain has TRBV19 and TRBJ2-7; 7 bases agree with TRBD1. CDR1 and CDR2 from the germline V gene are LNHDA and SQIVND (reference sequence). J was trimmed by 5 bases and V by 4 bases; bases with no gene match: 2. The CDR3 totals 12 residues. Here the CDR3 DNA reads TGTGCCAGTAGTAGGCAGGGGGACGAGCAGTACTTC. It yields the protein CASSRQGDEQYF.

V gene TRBV28 combines with J gene TRBJ2-7; D could derive from TRBD1 or TRBD2 (5 bases each). The germline gives CDR1 MDHEN, CDR2 SYDVKM. The CDR3 loop spans 14 amino acids. V shed 6 bases and J shed 0 bases, with 12 bases lying between them. For the CDR3, the DNA is TGTGCCAGCAGAGGGACCGACTTCTCCTACGAGCAGTACTTC. This translates into CASRGTDFSYEQYF.

V gene TRBV5-4 combines with J gene TRBJ2-3; 15 bases line up with TRBD2. Germline values: CDR1 SGHNT, CDR2 YYREEE (reference sequence). Trimming at V came to 4 bases and at J to 12 bases, leaving 9 bases not matched to a gene. CDR3 length: 15 amino acids. CDR3 region: CASSDGLAGGPSQYF. CDR3 in DNA: TGTGCCAGCAGCGACGGACTAGCGGGAGGGCCTAGTCAGTATTTT.

A single count supports this clone. The rearrangement uses TRBV5-1 and TRBJ2-2; possible D gene TRBD2, 5 bases. The CDR3 runs 16 residues. The germline V gene has CDR1 SGHRS and CDR2 YFSETQ. V was cut by 9 bases and J by 4 bases, with 22 bases left in between. The CDR3 DNA sequence: TGCGCCACCCCGCGGACTCCAGGACGGGGCACCGGGGAGCTGTTTTTT. Protein sequence: CATPRTPGRGTGELFF.